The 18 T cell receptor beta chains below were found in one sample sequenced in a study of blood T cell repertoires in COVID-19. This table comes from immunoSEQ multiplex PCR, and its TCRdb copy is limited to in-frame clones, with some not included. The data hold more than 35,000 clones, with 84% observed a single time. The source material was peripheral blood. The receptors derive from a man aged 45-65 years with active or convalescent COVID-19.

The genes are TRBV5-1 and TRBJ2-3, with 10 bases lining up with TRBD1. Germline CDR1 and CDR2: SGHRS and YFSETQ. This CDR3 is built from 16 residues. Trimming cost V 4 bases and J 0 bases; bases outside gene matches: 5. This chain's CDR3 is CASSTGTGVSTDTQYF. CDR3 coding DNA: TGCGCCAGCAGCACTGGGACAGGGGTTAGCACAGATACGCAGTATTTT.

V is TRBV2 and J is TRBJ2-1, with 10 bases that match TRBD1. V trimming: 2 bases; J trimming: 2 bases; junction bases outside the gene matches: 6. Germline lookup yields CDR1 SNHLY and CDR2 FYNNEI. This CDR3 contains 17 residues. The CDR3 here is CASSEFGGQGTYNEQFF. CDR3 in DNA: TGTGCCAGCAGTGAATTTGGGGGACAGGGGACCTACAATGAGCAGTTCTTC.

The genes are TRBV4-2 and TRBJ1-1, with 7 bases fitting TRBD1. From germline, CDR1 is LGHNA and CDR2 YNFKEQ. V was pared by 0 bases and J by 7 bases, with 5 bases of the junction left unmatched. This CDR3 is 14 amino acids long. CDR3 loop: CASSQEGQRVEAFF. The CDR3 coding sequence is TGTGCCAGCAGCCAAGAGGGACAGCGAGTTGAAGCTTTCTTT.

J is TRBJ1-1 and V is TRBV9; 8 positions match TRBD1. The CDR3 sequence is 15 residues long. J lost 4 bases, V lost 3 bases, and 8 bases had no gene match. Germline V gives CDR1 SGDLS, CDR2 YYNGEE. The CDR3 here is CASSAPGGSGTEAFF. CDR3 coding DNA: TGTGCCAGCAGCGCCCCAGGGGGCAGTGGCACTGAAGCTTTCTTT. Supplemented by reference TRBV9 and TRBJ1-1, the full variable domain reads DSGVTQTPKHLITATGQRVTLRCSPRSGDLSVYWYQQSLDQGLQFLIQYYNGEERAKGNILERFSAQQFPDLHSELNLSSLELGDSALYFCASSAPGGSGTEAFFGQGTRLTVV.

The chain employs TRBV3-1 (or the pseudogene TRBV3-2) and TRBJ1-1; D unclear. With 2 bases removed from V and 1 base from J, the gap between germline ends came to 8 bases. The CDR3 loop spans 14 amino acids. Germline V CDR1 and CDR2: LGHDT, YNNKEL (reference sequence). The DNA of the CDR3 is TGTGCCAGCAGCCAATTACACGAGAACACTGAAGCTTTCTTT. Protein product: CASSQLHENTEAFF.

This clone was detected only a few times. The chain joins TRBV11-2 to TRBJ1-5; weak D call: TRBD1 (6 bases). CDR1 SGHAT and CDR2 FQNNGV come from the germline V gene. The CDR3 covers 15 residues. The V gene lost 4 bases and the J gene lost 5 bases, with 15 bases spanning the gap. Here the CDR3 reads CASSSAGEGDQPQHF. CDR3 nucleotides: TGTGCCAGCAGCTCAGCGGGGGAGGGGGATCAGCCCCAGCATTTT. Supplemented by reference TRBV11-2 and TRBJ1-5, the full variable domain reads EAGVAQSPRYKIIEKRQSVAFWCNPISGHATLYWYQQILGQGPKLLIQFQNNGVVDDSQLPKDRFSAERLKGVDSTLKIQPAKLEDSAVYLCASSSAGEGDQPQHFGDGTRLSIL.

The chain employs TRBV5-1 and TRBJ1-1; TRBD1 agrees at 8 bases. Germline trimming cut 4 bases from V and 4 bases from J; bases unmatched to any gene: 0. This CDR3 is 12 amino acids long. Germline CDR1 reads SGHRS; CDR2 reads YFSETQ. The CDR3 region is CASSTGGTEAFF. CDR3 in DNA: TGCGCCAGCAGCACAGGGGGCACTGAAGCTTTCTTT.

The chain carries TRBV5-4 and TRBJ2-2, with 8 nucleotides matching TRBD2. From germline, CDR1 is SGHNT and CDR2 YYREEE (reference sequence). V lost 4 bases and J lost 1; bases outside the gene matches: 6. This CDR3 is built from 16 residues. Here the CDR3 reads CASSRGGAGNTGELFF. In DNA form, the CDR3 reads TGTGCCAGCAGCCGGGGGGGTGCAGGGAACACCGGGGAGCTGTTTTTT.

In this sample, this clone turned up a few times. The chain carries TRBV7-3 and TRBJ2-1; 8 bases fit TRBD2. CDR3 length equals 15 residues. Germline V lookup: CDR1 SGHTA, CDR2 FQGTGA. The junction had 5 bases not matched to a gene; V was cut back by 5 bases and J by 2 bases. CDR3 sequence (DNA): TGTGCCAGCAGCCCCTCGACTAGCGCCTACAATGAGCAGTTCTTC. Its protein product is CASSPSTSAYNEQFF.

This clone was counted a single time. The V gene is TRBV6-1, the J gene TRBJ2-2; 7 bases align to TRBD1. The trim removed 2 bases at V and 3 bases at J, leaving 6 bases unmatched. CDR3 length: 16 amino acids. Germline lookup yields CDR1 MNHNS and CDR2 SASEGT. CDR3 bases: TGTGCCAGCAGTGAATGGTTCAGGGGGTACACCGGGGAGCTGTTTTTT. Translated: CASSEWFRGYTGELFF.

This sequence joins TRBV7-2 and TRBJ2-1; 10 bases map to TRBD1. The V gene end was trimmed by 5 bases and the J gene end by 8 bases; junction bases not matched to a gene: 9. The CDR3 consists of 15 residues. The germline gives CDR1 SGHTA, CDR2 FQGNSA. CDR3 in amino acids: CASSLDRGKSYEQFF. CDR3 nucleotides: TGTGCCAGCAGCCTGGACAGGGGGAAAAGTTATGAGCAGTTCTTC.

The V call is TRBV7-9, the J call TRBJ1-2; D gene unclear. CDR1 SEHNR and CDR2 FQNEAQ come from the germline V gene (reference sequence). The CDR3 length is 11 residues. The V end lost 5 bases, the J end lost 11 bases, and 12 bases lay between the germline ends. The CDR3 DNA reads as TGTGCCAGCAGCCCAATCCAGCGGTACACCTTC. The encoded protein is CASSPIQRYTF.

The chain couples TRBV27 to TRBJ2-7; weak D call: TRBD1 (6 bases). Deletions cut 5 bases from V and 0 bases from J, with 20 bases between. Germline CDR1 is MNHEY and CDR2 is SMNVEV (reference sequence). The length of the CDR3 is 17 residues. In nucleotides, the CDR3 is TGTGCCAGCAGTCTCATTAAAACAGGGCTGAGCTCCTACGAGCAGTACTTC. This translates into CASSLIKTGLSSYEQYF.

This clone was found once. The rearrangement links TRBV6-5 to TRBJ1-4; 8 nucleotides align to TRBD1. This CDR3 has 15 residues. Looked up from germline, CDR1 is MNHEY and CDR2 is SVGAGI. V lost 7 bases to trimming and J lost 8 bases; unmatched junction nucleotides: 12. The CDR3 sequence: CASTAGDRKREKLFF. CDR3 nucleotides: TGTGCCAGCACCGCCGGGGACAGGAAAAGAGAAAAACTGTTTTTT.

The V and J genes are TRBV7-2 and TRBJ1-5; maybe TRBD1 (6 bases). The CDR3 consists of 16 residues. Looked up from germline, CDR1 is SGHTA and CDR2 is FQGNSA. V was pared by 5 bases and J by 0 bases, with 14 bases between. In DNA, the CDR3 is TGTGCCAGCAGCCCTCGGACAGCATATAGCAATCAGCCCCAGCATTTT. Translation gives CASSPRTAYSNQPQHF. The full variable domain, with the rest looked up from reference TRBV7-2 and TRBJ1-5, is GAGVSQSPSNKVTEKGKDVELRCDPISGHTALYWYRQSLGQGLEFLIYFQGNSAPDKSGLPSDRFSAERTGGSVSTLTIQRTQQEDSAVYLCASSPRTAYSNQPQHFGDGTRLSIL.

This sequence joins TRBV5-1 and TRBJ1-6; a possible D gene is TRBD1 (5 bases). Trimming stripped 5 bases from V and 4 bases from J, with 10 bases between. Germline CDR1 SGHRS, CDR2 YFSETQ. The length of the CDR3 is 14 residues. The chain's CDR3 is CASRGGVYNSPLHF. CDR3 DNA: TGCGCCAGCAGAGGAGGGGTTTATAATTCACCCCTCCACTTT.

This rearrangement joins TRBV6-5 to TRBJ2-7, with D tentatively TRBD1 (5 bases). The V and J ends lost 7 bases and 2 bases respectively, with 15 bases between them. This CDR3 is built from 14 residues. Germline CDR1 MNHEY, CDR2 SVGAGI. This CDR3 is CASNPAGNTYEQYF. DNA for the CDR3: TGTGCCAGCAACCCAGCAGGGAACACCTACGAGCAGTACTTC.

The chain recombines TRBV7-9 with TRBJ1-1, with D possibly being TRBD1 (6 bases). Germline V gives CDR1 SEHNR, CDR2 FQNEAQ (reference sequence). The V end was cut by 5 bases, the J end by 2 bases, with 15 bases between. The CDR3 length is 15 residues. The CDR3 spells CASSHSGTQNTEAFF. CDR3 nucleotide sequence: TGTGCCAGCAGCCACTCCGGGACACAAAACACTGAAGCTTTCTTT.